This record concerns one TCR beta chain sequence. Its antigen remains unidentified. The data originate from a study of graft-versus-host responses after intestinal transplantation. Study-wide background: Transplants given to recipients were multivisceral, liver-intestinal, or isolated intestinal. All recipients were given anti-thymocyte globulin induction, and tacrolimus and steroids were then administered for about three years.

Some clones are missing from TCRdb's copy, which holds only in-frame ones; the method was immunoSEQ multiplex PCR. The top ten hold about 17% of the sample, which has just under 90,000 clones, roughly four fifths seen once. This CDR3 has 15 residues. V was clipped by 0 bases and J by 2 bases; unmatched bases: 2. In germline, CDR1 is SGDLS, CDR2 YYNGEE. The study's findings and limits: In recipient marrow, GvH clones were found, and some appeared first in ileum or blood. Patients who carried graft-donor T cell macrochimerism also had high graft-versus-host to host-versus-graft clonal ratios in their allografts.

This TCR derives from a human donor who received an intestinal transplant. The specimen comprised unstimulated CD8+ T cells sorted from spleen or lymph node cells, sampled before intestinal transplant. This rearrangement joins TRBV9 to TRBJ2-7; 10 bases fit TRBD1. CDR3: CASSVGGTGAYEQYF. Here the CDR3 DNA reads TGTGCCAGCAGCGTAGGTGGGACAGGGGCCTACGAGCAGTACTTC.